Listed here are 5 T cell receptor beta chains from one sample, sequenced in a study of OX40 agonist ivuxolimab in advanced cancers. Profiling relied on immunoSEQ multiplex PCR, and the TCRdb table lists in-frame clones only, not all of them. The data hold more than 80,000 clones, with more than 80% observed a single time. Sequencing was performed on CD4+ or CD8+ T cells sorted from blood, taken in a trial of the OX40 agonist ivuxolimab. All receptors come from an adult with an advanced solid tumor such as melanoma, head and neck, liver or kidney cancer.

This rearrangement joins TRBV5-5 to TRBJ2-7; 9 bases map to TRBD1. The junction had 11 bases not matched to a gene; V was cut back by 2 bases and J by 2 bases. This CDR3 contains 17 residues. Germline-derived CDR1 and CDR2 are SGHKS and YYEKEE (reference sequence). CDR3 in DNA: TGTGCCAGCAGCTTCGGGACAGGGAGAATTGAGACCTACGAGCAGTACTTC. Protein: CASSFGTGRIETYEQYF. The full variable domain, in which reference TRBV5-5 and TRBJ2-7 provide the parts outside the CDR3, is DAGVTQSPTHLIKTRGQQVTLRCSPISGHKSVSWYQQVLGQGPQFIFQYYEKEERGRGNFPDRFSARQFPNYSSELNVNALLLGDSALYLCASSFGTGRIETYEQYFGPGTRLTVT.

V is TRBV27 and J is TRBJ2-7, with unresolved D. Germline lookup yields CDR1 MNHEY and CDR2 SMNVEV (reference sequence). There are 14 residues in the CDR3. Trimming cost V 5 bases and J 5 bases, with 16 bases left between them. CDR3: CASSPRYTTNEQYF. The CDR3 bases are TGTGCCAGCAGTCCCAGATATACAACCAACGAGCAGTACTTC.

V and J are TRBV10-3 and TRBJ2-2; 10 nucleotides match TRBD2. The CDR3 runs to 17 residues. Germline CDR1 and CDR2: ENHRY and SYGVKD. J was trimmed by 2 bases and V by 3 bases; bases with no gene match: 6. In DNA, the CDR3 is TGTGCCATCAGTGACCAAGCGGGAGGGCCTAACACCGGGGAGCTGTTTTTT. Protein sequence: CAISDQAGGPNTGELFF.

The rearrangement links TRBV28 to TRBJ2-7, with 12 bases aligning to TRBD2. Germline assignment: CDR1 MDHEN and CDR2 SYDVKM. This CDR3 comprises 15 residues. Trimming at V came to 6 bases and at J to 1 base, leaving 4 bases not matched to a gene. CDR3 sequence: CASRTSGSASYEQYF. For the CDR3, the DNA is TGTGCCAGCAGGACTAGCGGGAGCGCGTCCTACGAGCAGTACTTC. The whole variable domain, remainder taken from reference TRBV28 and TRBJ2-7, is DVKVTQSSRYLVKRTGEKVFLECVQDMDHENMFWYRQDPGLGLRLIYFSYDVKMKEKGDIPEGYSVSREKKERFSLILESASTNQTSMYLCASRTSGSASYEQYFGPGTRLTVT.

The V call is TRBV7-2, the J call TRBJ2-7, with 7 bases matching TRBD2. The CDR3 consists of 14 residues. With V trimmed by 7 bases and J by 6 bases, 12 bases remained unmatched. Germline CDR1 reads SGHTA; CDR2 reads FQGNSA. As DNA, the CDR3 is TGTGCCAGCACATCGGGGGGAGTCACGCGCGAGCAGTACTTC. Translation: CASTSGGVTREQYF.